The rows below give T cell receptor beta chains drawn from one sample of a study of cytomegalovirus exposure and HLA in healthy donors. Clones were read by immunoSEQ multiplex PCR, and TCRdb kept only the in-frame ones, dropping some. The sample shows nearly 110,000 clones, around 75% of them seen only once. Input material: PBMCs. The receptors come from a male donor in good health and CMV-seropositive. CDR3s include the opening cysteine and the closing phenylalanine or tryptophan.

j_call: TRBJ2-2; v_call: TRBV5-5; cdr3_aa: CASSLNPNRGGTGELFF
j_call: TRBJ2-7; v_call: TRBV15; cdr3_aa: CATSRDPLGDEQYF
j_call: TRBJ1-2; v_call: TRBV15; cdr3_aa: CATSPRTVANYGYTF
j_call: TRBJ2-7; v_call: TRBV27; cdr3_aa: CASSTPGARHYEQYF
j_call: TRBJ2-3; v_call: TRBV28; cdr3_aa: CASSPFTVSSTDTQYF
j_call: TRBJ1-1; v_call: TRBV7-2; cdr3_aa: CASSWRGPALEAFF
j_call: TRBJ2-1; v_call: TRBV27; cdr3_aa: CASSAVLAGAGNEQFF
j_call: TRBJ1-5; v_call: TRBV27; cdr3_aa: CASSALWPQPQHF
j_call: TRBJ1-5; v_call: TRBV19; cdr3_aa: CASSISGTGPNQPQHF
j_call: TRBJ1-1; v_call: TRBV6-5; cdr3_aa: CAIQTGGTNTEAFF
j_call: TRBJ2-7; v_call: TRBV5-1; cdr3_aa: CASSLVASGSNYEQYF
j_call: TRBJ2-7; v_call: TRBV15; cdr3_aa: CATSSNRVSEQYF
j_call: TRBJ1-1; v_call: TRBV5-4; cdr3_aa: CASRNPGDEAFF
j_call: TRBJ1-1; v_call: TRBV5-1; cdr3_aa: CASSLPRGMMNPEAFF
j_call: TRBJ1-1; v_call: TRBV7-6; cdr3_aa: CASSSQRTVELVTEAFF
j_call: TRBJ1-1; v_call: TRBV7-2; cdr3_aa: CASSLTQGRTEAFF
j_call: TRBJ1-4; v_call: TRBV5-6; cdr3_aa: CASNHRGISTNEKLFF
j_call: TRBJ1-3; v_call: TRBV7-2; cdr3_aa: CASSAQGGNTIYF
j_call: TRBJ2-3; v_call: TRBV5-1; cdr3_aa: CASSVAQGTDTQYF
j_call: TRBJ1-3; v_call: TRBV5-4; cdr3_aa: CASSLASQGVSGNTIYF
j_call: TRBJ1-4; v_call: TRBV4-2; cdr3_aa: CASSQERRGRLFF
j_call: TRBJ1-6; v_call: TRBV7-3; cdr3_aa: CASSLRQGAGSPLHF
j_call: TRBJ2-1; v_call: TRBV7-9; cdr3_aa: CASSLAWGLNYNEQFF
j_call: TRBJ1-1; v_call: TRBV6-5; cdr3_aa: CASSYLGGGAFF
j_call: TRBJ2-7; v_call: TRBV7-6; cdr3_aa: CASSQGQGNHEQYF
j_call: TRBJ2-6; v_call: TRBV7-3; cdr3_aa: CASSPGGAGANVLTF
j_call: TRBJ2-7; v_call: TRBV5-1; cdr3_aa: CASRTGITYEQYF
j_call: TRBJ2-7; v_call: TRBV5-6; cdr3_aa: CASSYGTGAYEQYF
j_call: TRBJ1-2; v_call: TRBV6-5; cdr3_aa: CASSYESGRANYGYTF
j_call: TRBJ1-5; v_call: TRBV7-9; cdr3_aa: CASSLVKGQGVRQPQHF
j_call: TRBJ2-1; v_call: TRBV7-3; cdr3_aa: CASSPGGWNEQFF
j_call: TRBJ1-3; v_call: TRBV10-3; cdr3_aa: CAISGGGNTIYF
j_call: TRBJ2-3; v_call: TRBV9; cdr3_aa: CASSSVGTGSTDTQYF
j_call: TRBJ2-3; v_call: TRBV19; cdr3_aa: CATKGGLHTDTQYF
j_call: TRBJ1-1; v_call: TRBV5-1; cdr3_aa: CASSLESGRDTEAFF
j_call: TRBJ2-3; v_call: TRBV9; cdr3_aa: CASSVGDSGSDTQYF
j_call: TRBJ2-7; v_call: TRBV27; cdr3_aa: CASSKTSREQYF
j_call: TRBJ1-5; v_call: TRBV28; cdr3_aa: CASSYAKGGNQPQHF
j_call: TRBJ2-1; v_call: TRBV16; cdr3_aa: CASSQSPGSWDEQFF
j_call: TRBJ1-1; v_call: TRBV4-3; cdr3_aa: CASSQVFGTGGWMNTEAFF
j_call: TRBJ2-7; v_call: TRBV18; cdr3_aa: CASSPGTGVYYEQYF
j_call: TRBJ2-7; v_call: TRBV4-3; cdr3_aa: CASSQQGDSAPVHEQYF
j_call: TRBJ2-5; v_call: TRBV5-1; cdr3_aa: CASSPGSSGSETQYF
j_call: TRBJ2-1; v_call: TRBV5-4; cdr3_aa: CASSRNRGNEQFF
j_call: TRBJ2-2; v_call: TRBV5-1; cdr3_aa: CASGRRDRNTGELFF
j_call: TRBJ1-6; v_call: TRBV4-3; cdr3_aa: CASSRFRDSYNSPLHF
j_call: TRBJ1-1; v_call: TRBV5-1; cdr3_aa: CASRKTQGARTEAFF